What follows is one T cell receptor (beta chain) and its context. These data belong to a study of T cell responses to AZD1222 COVID-19 vaccine. Looked up from germline, CDR1 is ENHRY and CDR2 is SYGVKD. CDR3 length equals 12 residues. Trimming took off 8 bases at V and 3 bases at J, with 7 bases between the two ends. Libraries were prepared by immunoSEQ multiplex PCR; TCRdb keeps only in-frame clonotypes and omits some of them. The data show about 120,000 clones, 85% to 95% seen once. This chain joins TRBV10-3 and TRBJ2-2; D is undetermined. The sequence came from an adult who received the AZD1222 COVID-19 vaccine. Sequencing used peripheral blood, obtained 28 days after the second AZD1222 dose. CDR3 sequence reads: CAIGQYTGELFF. CDR3 sequence (DNA): TGTGCCATCGGGCAGTACACCGGGGAGCTGTTTTTT.